This T cell receptor (beta chain) was sequenced in a study of T cells in Graves' hyperthyroidism and ophthalmopathy. Study information: Peripheral blood specimens were obtained at initial diagnosis, prior to any treatment.

Study-wide findings and caveats: Blood also showed most of the thyroid clonotypes that were expanded above 0.001.

V was trimmed by 1 base and J by 7 bases, leaving 17 bases between them. Germline loops: CDR1 DFQATT, CDR2 SNEGSKA (reference sequence). This CDR3 comprises 15 residues. TCR beta CDR3 regions were amplified from RNA transcripts. An initial round of RT-PCR targeting the TCR CDR3 relied on the HTBI primer set. From the multiplex PCR reads, TCRdb called clonotypes with MiXCR, one entry per CDR3 protein. The sample carries a few hundred thousand distinct CDR3 sequences, 14% recorded once. This clonotype was seen more than once but under ten times. Antigen: not known. Patients aged 18 to 65 had newly diagnosed hyperthyroidism that had lasted under 2 months. Fresh 10 ml peripheral blood yielded PBMCs.

The sample comprised blood. This sequence joins TRBV20-1 and TRBJ2-4, with D perhaps assigned TRBD1 or TRBD2 (6 bases each). This TCR was recovered from a woman aged 25-40 years with Graves' hyperthyroidism that later progressed to Graves' ophthalmopathy. The CDR3 nucleotides are TGCAGTGCTAGAGCCTCGGACAGAGCGGGCAACATTCAGTACTTC. This sequence encodes CSARASDRAGNIQYF.